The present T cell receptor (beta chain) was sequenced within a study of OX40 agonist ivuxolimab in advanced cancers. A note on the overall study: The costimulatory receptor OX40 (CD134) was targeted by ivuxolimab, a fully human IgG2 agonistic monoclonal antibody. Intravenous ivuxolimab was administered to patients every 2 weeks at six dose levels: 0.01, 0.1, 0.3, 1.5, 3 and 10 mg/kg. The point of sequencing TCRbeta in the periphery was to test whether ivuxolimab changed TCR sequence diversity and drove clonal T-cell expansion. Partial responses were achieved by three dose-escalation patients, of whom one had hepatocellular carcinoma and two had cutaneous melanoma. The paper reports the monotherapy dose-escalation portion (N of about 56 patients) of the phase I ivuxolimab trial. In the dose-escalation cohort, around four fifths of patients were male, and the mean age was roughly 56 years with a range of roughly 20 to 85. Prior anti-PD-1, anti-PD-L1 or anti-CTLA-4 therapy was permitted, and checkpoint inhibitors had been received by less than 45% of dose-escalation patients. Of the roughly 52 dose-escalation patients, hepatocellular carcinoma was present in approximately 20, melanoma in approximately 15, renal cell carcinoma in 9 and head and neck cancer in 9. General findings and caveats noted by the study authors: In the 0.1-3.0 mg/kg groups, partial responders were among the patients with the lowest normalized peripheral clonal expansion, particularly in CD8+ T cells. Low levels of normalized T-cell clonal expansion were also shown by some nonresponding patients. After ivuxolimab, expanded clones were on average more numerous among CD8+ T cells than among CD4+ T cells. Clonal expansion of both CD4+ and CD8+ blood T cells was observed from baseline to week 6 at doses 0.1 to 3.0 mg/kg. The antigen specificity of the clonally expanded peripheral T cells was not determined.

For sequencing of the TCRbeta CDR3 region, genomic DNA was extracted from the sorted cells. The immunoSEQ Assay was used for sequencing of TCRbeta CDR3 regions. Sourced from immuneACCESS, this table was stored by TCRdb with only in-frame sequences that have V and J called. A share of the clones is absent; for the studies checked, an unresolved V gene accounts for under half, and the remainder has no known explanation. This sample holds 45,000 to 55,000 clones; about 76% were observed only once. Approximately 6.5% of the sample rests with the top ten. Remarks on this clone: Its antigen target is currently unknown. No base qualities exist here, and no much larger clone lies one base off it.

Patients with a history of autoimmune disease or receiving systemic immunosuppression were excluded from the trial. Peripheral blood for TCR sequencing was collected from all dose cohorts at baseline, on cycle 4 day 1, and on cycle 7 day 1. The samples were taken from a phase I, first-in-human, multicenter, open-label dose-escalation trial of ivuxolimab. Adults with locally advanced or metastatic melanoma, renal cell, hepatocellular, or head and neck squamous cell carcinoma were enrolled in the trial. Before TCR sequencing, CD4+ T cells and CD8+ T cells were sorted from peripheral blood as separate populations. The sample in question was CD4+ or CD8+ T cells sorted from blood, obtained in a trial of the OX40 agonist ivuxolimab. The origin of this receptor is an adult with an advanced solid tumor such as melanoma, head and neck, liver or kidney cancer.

The encoded CDR3 is CAWSAGTSYEQYF. The nucleotide sequence is TGTGCCTGGAGTGCAGGGACTTCCTACGAGCAGTACTTC. The chain uses TRBV30 and TRBJ2-7; TRBD2 is perhaps the D gene, given 6 matching bases. The germline V gene (reference sequence) gives CDR1 as GTSNPN and CDR2 as SVGIG. V loses 1 base, J loses 1 base, and the germline ends lie 8 bases apart. Reading from cysteine to phenylalanine, the CDR3 counts 13 amino acids. The entry retains the CDR3 DNA only, 39 bases that are in frame from base 1.